The rows below give T cell receptor beta chains drawn from one sample of a study of cytomegalovirus exposure and HLA in healthy donors. TCRdb's table, derived via immunoSEQ multiplex PCR, lists solely in-frame clones and lacks some. The data contain approximately 300,000 clones, around 90% of them singletons. Material for sequencing was PBMCs. Receptor source: a woman aged 25-40 years in good health and CMV-seropositive. The CDR3 runs from the conserved cysteine through the conserved F or W. D genes are given only for firm matches. Not all rows give a size; the values are once, few, many and, for expanded clones, a class.

>.|TRBJ2-2|.|TRBV9|14
TGTGCCAGCAGCGGTGGACAGTCCACCGGGGAGCTGTTTTTT
CASSGGQSTGELFF
>once|TRBJ2-5|TRBD1|TRBV15|16
TGTGCCACCAGCAGACCAAACCCAGGGGGCGGGGAGACCCAGTACTTC
CATSRPNPGGGETQYF
>.|TRBJ1-2|TRBD1|TRBV28|14
TGTGCCAGCAGGGGGACAGGGGGACTATATGGCTACACCTTC
CASRGTGGLYGYTF
>.|TRBJ1-2|.|TRBV28|12
TGTGCCAGCAGCCAAGGGGGGAACGGCTACACCTTC
CASSQGGNGYTF
>once|TRBJ1-1|.|TRBV19|15
TGTGCCAGTAGTGCCACCTGGGGACAGAACACTGAAGCTTTCTTT
CASSATWGQNTEAFF
>.|TRBJ1-6|.|TRBV7-9|15
TGTGCCAGCAGCTTAGAGGGCAGGAAAAATTCACCCCTCCACTTT
CASSLEGRKNSPLHF
>.|TRBJ2-1|.|TRBV28|15
TGTGCCAGCAGTTTTGGACAGTCAATCTACAATGAGCAGTTCTTC
CASSFGQSIYNEQFF
>.|TRBJ1-2|.|TRBV4-3|14
TGCGCCAGCAGCCCCCATATAGGCCATTCCCTGTACACCTTC
CASSPHIGHSLYTF
>.|TRBJ2-7|TRBD2|TRBV6-4|16
TGTGCCAGCAGTGCGACTAGCGGGAGGCCTCACTACGAGCAGTACTTC
CASSATSGRPHYEQYF
>.|TRBJ1-4|TRBD1|TRBV2|15
TGTGCCAGCAGTGAATGGGTACAGGGGGGTGAAAAACTGTTTTTT
CASSEWVQGGEKLFF
>.|TRBJ1-1|.|TRBV6-5|12
TGTGCCAGCAGTCGGGGGAGAACTGAAGCTTTCTTT
CASSRGRTEAFF
>.|TRBJ2-2|.|TRBV27|14
TGTGCCAGCAGTCCGCGACTGGGTAGGGGGGAGCTGTTTTTT
CASSPRLGRGELFF
>.|TRBJ2-1|TRBD2|TRBV30|15
TGTGCCTGGAGTCCCCGACTAGCGGGAAACAATGAGCAGTTCTTC
CAWSPRLAGNNEQFF
>few|TRBJ1-5|.|TRBV27|15
TGTGCCAGCAGTTTCCATGGGGGTGGGGGTCAGCCCCAGCATTTT
CASSFHGGGGQPQHF
>.|TRBJ2-2|.|TRBV4-2|15
TGTGCCAGCAGGCAGTCGTTGAGCTCCACCGGGGAGCTGTTTTTT
CASRQSLSSTGELFF
>.|TRBJ2-3|.|TRBV5-4|12
TGTGCCAGCAGCCGCTTTGGGGATACGCAGTATTTT
CASSRFGDTQYF
>.|TRBJ2-1|TRBD2|TRBV4-1|15
TGCGCCAGCAGCACTAGCGGTCTCCCCGACAATGAGCAGTTCTTC
CASSTSGLPDNEQFF
>.|TRBJ1-2|TRBD1|TRBV19|15
TGTGCCAGTAGTATAGGGACAGGGCTTTACTATGGCTACACCTTC
CASSIGTGLYYGYTF
>.|TRBJ2-5|.|TRBV18|13
TGTGCCAGCTCACCAACAGCCCAAGAGACCCAGTACTTC
CASSPTAQETQYF
>.|TRBJ2-1|TRBD2|TRBV27|14
TGTGCCAGCCGGACGGGGGGGCCAGTCAATGAGCAGTTCTTC
CASRTGGPVNEQFF
>.|TRBJ1-1|.|TRBV27|13
TGTGCCAGCATCGGGGGTTCATGGACTGAAGCTTTCTTT
CASIGGSWTEAFF
>.|TRBJ1-5|.|TRBV7-6|15
TGTGCCAGCAGCACTAACAGGGATAGGGATCAGCCCCAGCATTTT
CASSTNRDRDQPQHF
>.|TRBJ2-5|.|TRBV11-2|12
TGTGCCAGCAGCGTCTGGCAAGAGACCCAGTACTTC
CASSVWQETQYF
>few|TRBJ1-6|.|TRBV19|16
TGTGCCAGTAGTATTTCGGTCAGGGGCGCGTCCTCACCCCTCCACTTT
CASSISVRGASSPLHF
>.|TRBJ1-1|TRBD1|TRBV7-2|13
TGTGCCAGCAGCTCCACAGGGGCCACTGAAGCTTTCTTT
CASSSTGATEAFF
>.|TRBJ2-2|.|TRBV6-5|12
TGTGCCAGCAGTCCCCGTGGCGGGGAGCTGTTTTTT
CASSPRGGELFF
>.|TRBJ2-7|TRBD2|TRBV5-1|15
TGCGCCAGCAGCTTGGCCCTAGCGGGTAGTGGGGAGCAGTACTTC
CASSLALAGSGEQYF
>once|TRBJ2-3|TRBD2|TRBV13|15
TGTGCCAGCAGCCGACTAGCGGGGTCGACAGATACGCAGTATTTT
CASSRLAGSTDTQYF
>.|TRBJ2-6|.|TRBV7-2|16
TGTGCCAGCAGCTTAACTCGGTTCTCTGGGGCCAACGTCCTGACTTTC
CASSLTRFSGANVLTF
>.|TRBJ1-1|.|TRBV30|14
TGTGCCTGGAGGCAGGGTCCAGTGAAGACTGAAGCTTTCTTT
CAWRQGPVKTEAFF
>.|TRBJ2-2|TRBD2|TRBV2|15
TGTGCCAGCGGGACGACTAGCGGGGGGGCCGGGGAGCTGTTTTTT
CASGTTSGGAGELFF
>.|TRBJ1-5|TRBD1|TRBV30|13
TGTGCCTGGAGTGGACAGGGGGGTCAGCCCCAGCATTTT
CAWSGQGGQPQHF
>.|TRBJ1-5|.|TRBV6-1|17
TGTGCCAGCAGTGAAGCGTGGCCGGAAAATAGCAATCAGCCCCAGCATTTT
CASSEAWPENSNQPQHF
>.|TRBJ1-5|TRBD1|TRBV5-1|15
TGCGCCAGCAGCTTGGCAACAGGGGGGGACCAGCCCCAGCATTTT
CASSLATGGDQPQHF
>.|TRBJ2-1|.|TRBV6-5|13
TGTGCCAGCACCGGGGTCCGCTACAATGAGCAGTTCTTC
CASTGVRYNEQFF
>few|TRBJ1-2|.|TRBV30|10
TGTGCCTGGAGTGGGAATGGCTACACCTTC
CAWSGNGYTF
>.|TRBJ2-7|.|TRBV27|15
TGTGCCAGCAGTTTTACTAGCTGGAGCTCCTACGAGCAGTACTTC
CASSFTSWSSYEQYF
>.|TRBJ1-1|.|TRBV30|12
TGTGCCTGGAGTGTACGAAGCACTGAAGCTTTCTTT
CAWSVRSTEAFF
>.|TRBJ1-4|TRBD1|TRBV29-1|16
TGCAGCGTTGAAACCGGGACAGGGGGAACTAATGAAAAACTGTTTTTT
CSVETGTGGTNEKLFF
>.|TRBJ1-1|TRBD1|TRBV4-2|15
TGTGCCAGCAGCCAGGCTGGACAGGACAACACTGAAGCTTTCTTT
CASSQAGQDNTEAFF
>.|TRBJ1-1|.|TRBV5-6|12
TGTGCCAGCAGCTCCGGGCCCATCGGGGCTTTCTTT
CASSSGPIGAFF
>.|TRBJ2-7|.|TRBV5-5|15
TGTGCCAGCAGTCTTGACGTCCTGGGGGCCTACGAGCAGTACTTC
CASSLDVLGAYEQYF
>once|TRBJ2-1|TRBD1|TRBV15|14
TGTGCCACCAGCGAGACAGGGGAATACAATGAGCAGTTCTTC
CATSETGEYNEQFF
>.|TRBJ1-2|TRBD1|TRBV5-6|16
TGTGCCAGCAGCAAAAAGACAGGGGATTTTCGGTATGGCTACACCTTC
CASSKKTGDFRYGYTF
>.|TRBJ2-7|.|TRBV7-8|13
TGTGCCAGCAGCTTGGACACTCCCTACGAGCAGTACTTC
CASSLDTPYEQYF
>.|TRBJ2-1|TRBD1|TRBV27|15
TGTGCCAGCAGTCCCGGGACAGGGAACTACAATGAGCAGTTCTTC
CASSPGTGNYNEQFF
>.|TRBJ2-1|.|TRBV6-6|16
TGTGCCAGCAGTTCATCCCAGCGATCCCTCCACAATGAGCAGTTCTTC
CASSSSQRSLHNEQFF
>.|TRBJ2-1|.|TRBV6-5|13
TGTGCCAGCCGAAGACTGGTGAACAATGAGCAGTTCTTC
CASRRLVNNEQFF
>.|TRBJ2-5|.|TRBV6-1|14
TGTGCCAGCAGACACCTGGTGGGGAGGGAGACCCAGTACTTC
CASRHLVGRETQYF
>.|TRBJ2-7|.|TRBV15|13
TGTGCCACCAGCAGAGATGAAGGGTACGAGCAGTACTTC
CATSRDEGYEQYF
>.|TRBJ2-7|TRBD1|TRBV28|15
TGTGCCAGCAGTTTGCCGGACAGGGGGCTCTACGAGCAGTACTTC
CASSLPDRGLYEQYF
>.|TRBJ1-2|TRBD1|TRBV27|14
TGTGCCAGCAGTTTATCAAGACAGGGTTATGGCTACACCTTC
CASSLSRQGYGYTF
>.|TRBJ1-1|.|TRBV4-3|13
TGCGCCAGCAGCCAAACTACGTACACTGAAGCTTTCTTT
CASSQTTYTEAFF
>.|TRBJ1-1|.|TRBV30|13
TGTGCCTGGAGTGTACGAAAGAACACTGAAGCTTTCTTT
CAWSVRKNTEAFF
>.|TRBJ2-2|.|TRBV28|12
TGTGCCAGCACGTTAGGCCAGGGTGAGCTGTTTTTT
CASTLGQGELFF